One sample yielded the 3 T cell receptor beta chains listed below, sequenced in a study of Ad26.COV2.S vaccination and SARS-CoV-2 variants. Treatment indicated: some 20 received Ad26.COV2.S at low or high dose, single or two shots; several received placebo; per-sample allocation not given. Day 63 after the first vaccine or placebo injection was the time point for sampling. The repertoire was sequenced with immunoSEQ multiplex PCR; TCRdb's copy has only in-frame clones and lacks some. The sample records about 680,000 clones, 89% being singletons. The starting material was peripheral blood, obtained in a trial of Ad26.COV2.S vaccine versus placebo. These receptors all come from a person aged 18-65 years who received the Ad26.COV2.S COVID-19 vaccine or a placebo.

The chain combines TRBV4-1 with TRBJ2-7, with no clear D. The germline V gene encodes CDR1 MGHRA and CDR2 YSYEKL. V was shortened by 0 bases and J by 4 bases, with 10 bases between the two germline ends. This CDR3 is built from 14 residues. The CDR3 nucleotides read TGCGCCAGCAGCCAAGAGGAGATCGGTTACGAGCAGTACTTC. This gives the protein CASSQEEIGYEQYF.

The chain uses TRBV4-2 and TRBJ1-4; TRBD1 matches at 8 bases. This CDR3 contains 18 residues. CDR1 is LGHNA and CDR2 is YNFKEQ in the germline V gene. V trimming: 0 bases; J trimming: 13 bases; junction bases outside the gene matches: 19. For the CDR3, the DNA is TGTGCCAGCAGCCAAGATTCCCCCGCGACAGGGGCCTCGGGGGGACTGTTTTTT. This codes for CASSQDSPATGASGGLFF.

This clone showed up just once. The CDR3 protein is CASSLGRQGIRDTQYF. The CDR3 DNA is TGTGCCAGCAGCTTAGGTCGACAGGGTATTCGAGATACGCAGTATTTT. This chain joins TRBV7-6 and TRBJ2-3, with 7 bases matching TRBD1. The CDR3 is 16 residues long. V lost 1 base and J lost 5; bases outside the gene matches: 9. Per germline, CDR1 SGHVS and CDR2 FNYEAQ.